This passage covers 24 T cell receptor beta chains from one sample sequenced in a study of sequential checkpoint blockade in melanoma. Treatment specified: randomized to nivolumab then ipilimumab (arm A) or the reverse (arm B). The method was immunoSEQ multiplex PCR; TCRdb's version includes in-frame clones alone and lacks a portion of them. The sample carries fewer than 7,000 clones, under 45% recorded once. Here the sequenced sample was tumor tissue (inferred from file names), taken from a patient given nivolumab and ipilimumab in sequence. These receptors were taken from a human donor with melanoma.

The genes are TRBV28 and TRBJ1-3; TRBD1 is a possible D gene (5 bases). With 4 bases removed from V and 3 bases from J, the gap between germline ends came to 10 bases. The CDR3 totals 14 residues. Germline loops: CDR1 MDHEN, CDR2 SYDVKM. The chain's CDR3 is CASSSGQLGNTIYF. The DNA for the CDR3 is TGTGCCAGCAGTTCCGGACAACTTGGAAACACCATATATTTT.

This clone was seen only a few times. V and J are TRBV6-7 and TRBJ1-2; no firm D call. TRBV6-7 falls under the ORF class, with uncertain function. V was cut by 8 bases and J by 5 bases, with 27 bases left in between. This CDR3 has 17 amino acids. CDR3 loop: CASRILDVGDTLYGYTF. The CDR3 DNA is TGTGCCAGCCGCATATTGGATGTTGGGGATACCCTTTATGGCTACACCTTC.

The sample holds a few counts of this clone. The chain uses TRBV30 and TRBJ1-1; 7 nucleotides line up with TRBD1. V was clipped by 3 bases and J by 1 base; unmatched bases: 5. The CDR3 runs to 14 residues. Germline V gene lookup returns CDR1 GTSNPN and CDR2 SVGIG (reference sequence). The CDR3 DNA follows: TGTGCCTGGAGCGGGGGACAGTGGAACACTGAAGCTTTCTTT. It translates to CAWSGGQWNTEAFF.

This clone has more than one count but fewer than ten. This chain joins TRBV23-1 and TRBJ1-4; 8 bases agree with TRBD1. TRBV23-1 is reported as an ORF; its role is uncertain. J lost 7 bases, V lost 6 bases, and 7 bases had no gene match. The CDR3 loop spans 14 amino acids. In DNA form, the CDR3 reads TGCGCCAGCAGCAGGCAGGGGGCAGGTGAAAAACTGTTTTTT. Translated, it gives CASSRQGAGEKLFF.

This clone was detected a few times. The V and J genes are TRBV6-8 and TRBJ2-1; D not certain. V was pared by 5 bases and J by 5 bases, with 16 bases between. This CDR3 has 15 amino acids. The germline V gene encodes CDR1 MNHGY and CDR2 SAAAGT. The DNA for the CDR3 is TGTGCCAGCAGTGTGGTAGGTGGGTCACACAATGAGCAGTTCTTC. Protein: CASSVVGGSHNEQFF.

This clone turned up a few times. This sequence joins TRBV11-3 and TRBJ2-5; D is ambiguous. Trimming cost V 3 bases and J 5 bases, with 16 bases left between them. CDR3 length equals 15 residues. Germline V lookup: CDR1 SGHNT, CDR2 YENEEA. CDR3 nucleotides: TGTGCCAGCAGCTTCGGTGAAGGGTCTATGGAGACCCAGTACTTC. Amino acid sequence: CASSFGEGSMETQYF.

The table lists this clone with a few counts. The rearrangement joins TRBV6-8 to TRBJ1-2; a possible D gene is TRBD1 (6 bases). The CDR3 runs to 14 residues. Looked up from germline, CDR1 is MNHGY and CDR2 is SAAAGT. Trimming took 2 bases from V and 4 from J, leaving 11 bases between them. CDR3 loop: CASSYADRLYGYTF. The CDR3 DNA sequence: TGTGCCAGCAGTTACGCCGACAGGCTCTATGGCTACACCTTC.

The chain links TRBV6-8 to TRBJ2-5; TRBD1 matches 9 bases. Germline V CDR1 and CDR2: MNHGY, SAAAGT. V lost 2 bases, J lost 5 bases, and 3 bases stayed unmatched. This CDR3 region has 14 residues. DNA of the CDR3: TGTGCCAGCAGTTACGTCGGACAGGGGGAGACCCAGTACTTC. As protein: CASSYVGQGETQYF.

The rearrangement joins TRBV11-3 to TRBJ1-1; 7 bases fit TRBD1. V lost 5 bases to trimming and J lost 4 bases; unmatched junction nucleotides: 10. The CDR3 totals 15 residues. Germline V gives CDR1 SGHNT, CDR2 YENEEA. CDR3 in DNA: TGTGCCAGCAGCCACCTCTATTCAGGGGGCACTGAAGCTTTCTTT. Translation gives CASSHLYSGGTEAFF.

The CDR3 region is CASSMSAAATNEKLFF. As DNA, the CDR3 is TGTGCCAGTAGTATGTCGGCAGCTGCAACTAATGAAAAACTGTTTTTT. V is TRBV19 and J is TRBJ1-4; D remains unclear. The germline gives CDR1 LNHDA, CDR2 SQIVND (reference sequence). The V end lost 3 bases, the J end lost 0 bases, and 11 bases lay between the germline ends. The CDR3 loop spans 16 amino acids.

In this sample, this clone is medium-sized. The chain employs TRBV6-8 and TRBJ2-7; 13 positions match TRBD2. V was clipped by 7 bases and J by 1 base; unmatched bases: 10. CDR1 and CDR2 from the germline V gene are MNHGY and SAAAGT. CDR3 length equals 17 residues. CDR3 sequence (DNA): TGTGCCAGCACCACGACTAGCGGGAGGCCCGGATCCTACGAGCAGTACTTC. This codes for CASTTTSGRPGSYEQYF.

This clone is deemed large (0.1 to 1%). The chain employs TRBV29-1 and TRBJ2-5, with D possibly matching TRBD1 (5 bases). The CDR3 consists of 13 residues. Germline CDR1 and CDR2: SQVTM and ANQGSEA. V lost 3 bases and J 4 bases, leaving 12 bases between the germline ends. The CDR3 spells CSVDPQGTETQYF. The CDR3 nucleotides are TGCAGCGTTGATCCTCAGGGAACAGAGACCCAGTACTTC.

V usage is TRBV10-2 and J usage is TRBJ2-4, with TRBD2 matching over 8 bases. Trimming cost V 10 bases and J 5 bases; bases outside gene matches: 10. Germline assignment: CDR1 WSHSY and CDR2 SAAADI. The CDR3 consists of 14 residues. The CDR3 loop reads CATEAGVGENIQYF. For the CDR3, the DNA is TGCGCCACCGAAGCGGGAGTGGGCGAAAACATTCAGTACTTC.

This clone was picked up a small number of times. The V and J genes are TRBV5-1 and TRBJ2-5, with D perhaps matching TRBD1 or TRBD2 (6 bases each). Germline V gene data show CDR1 as SGHRS and CDR2 as YFSETQ. Trimming took 8 bases from V and 2 from J, leaving 16 bases between them. The CDR3 is 14 residues long. The CDR3, as DNA: TGCGCCAGTATGGGGGGCGGCAAGCAAGAGACCCAGTACTTC. It specifies CASMGGGKQETQYF.

This chain uses TRBV10-2 with TRBJ2-7; D gene uncertain. From germline, CDR1 is WSHSY and CDR2 SAAADI. The CDR3 loop spans 12 amino acids. The V end was cut by 2 bases, the J end by 3 bases, with 5 bases between. The CDR3 DNA reads as TGCGCCAGCAGTGAGGCTTTCTACGAGCAGTACTTC. Translated, it gives CASSEAFYEQYF.

This clone was found a few times. The genes are TRBV11-3 and TRBJ2-5, with 13 bases aligning to TRBD2. Germline V lookup: CDR1 SGHNT, CDR2 YENEEA. The CDR3 runs 14 residues. Trimming took 5 bases from V and 5 from J; bases not matched to a gene: 2. This CDR3 reads CASSTGLAGETQYF. The CDR3 DNA reads TGTGCCAGCAGCACGGGACTAGCGGGGGAGACCCAGTACTTC.

This chain uses TRBV30 with TRBJ2-6, with TRBD2 as a possible D gene (5 bases). Looked up from germline, CDR1 is GTSNPN and CDR2 is SVGIG (reference sequence). The CDR3 runs to 15 residues. The germline V and J ends were trimmed by 3 bases and 0 bases, with 9 bases remaining between them. Written as DNA, the CDR3 is TGTGCCTGGAGCTTAACTAGCTCTGGGGCCAACGTCCTGACTTTC. Translation gives CAWSLTSSGANVLTF.

This clone appeared a few times. V gene TRBV11-3 combines with J gene TRBJ2-5, with 8 bases matching TRBD1. The germline gives CDR1 SGHNT, CDR2 YENEEA. J lost 1 base, V lost 4 bases, and 5 bases had no gene match. The CDR3 sequence is 15 residues long. CDR3 in amino acids: CASSSQQGVQETQYF. The CDR3 region has the DNA TGTGCCAGCAGCTCTCAACAGGGGGTCCAAGAGACCCAGTACTTC.

V usage is TRBV9 and J usage is TRBJ2-1; D may be TRBD1 or TRBD2 (6 bases each). This CDR3 is built from 17 residues. V lost 0 bases, J lost 4 bases, and 17 bases lay in between. The germline CDR1 and CDR2 sequences are SGDLS and YYNGEE. The CDR3 loop is CASSVESGGLIYNEQFF. The CDR3 bases are TGTGCCAGCAGCGTAGAAAGTGGGGGGCTTATATACAATGAGCAGTTCTTC. The full variable domain, rest sourced from reference TRBV9 and TRBJ2-1, is DSGVTQTPKHLITATGQRVTLRCSPRSGDLSVYWYQQSLDQGLQFLIQYYNGEERAKGNILERFSAQQFPDLHSELNLSSLELGDSALYFCASSVESGGLIYNEQFFGPGTRLTVL.

In nucleotides, the CDR3 is TGTGCCAGTAGTATCCGGGGGGCTAGCAATCAGCCCCAGCATTTT. Its translation is CASSIRGASNQPQHF. V and J are TRBV19 and TRBJ1-5; a possible D gene is TRBD1 (6 bases). The germline gives CDR1 LNHDA, CDR2 SQIVND (reference sequence). The CDR3 is 15 residues long. Trimming cost V 3 bases and J 0 bases, with 9 bases left between them.

The chain carries TRBV12-5 and TRBJ1-1, with D possibly matching TRBD1 (5 bases). CDR3 length: 17 amino acids. The germline CDR1 and CDR2 sequences are LGHNT and FRNRAP. The CDR3 loop reads CAIIGWWGMGGGTEAFF. In DNA form, the CDR3 reads TGTGCCATCATTGGATGGTGGGGCATGGGCGGAGGTACTGAAGCTTTCTTT.

This clone is deemed medium-sized (0.01 to 0.1%). The CDR3 here is CASSPGASGRYEQFF. CDR3 sequence (DNA): TGTGCCAGCAGCCCCGGGGCTAGCGGGAGGTATGAGCAGTTCTTC. The rearrangement links TRBV11-3 to TRBJ2-1; 11 bases are shared with TRBD2. The V and J ends lost 5 bases and 8 bases, in that order; junction bases with no gene match: 8. The CDR3 has 15 residues. Germline CDR1 and CDR2: SGHNT and YENEEA. The complete variable domain, with remaining parts taken from reference TRBV11-3 and TRBJ2-1, reads EAGVVQSPRYKIIEKKQPVAFWCNPISGHNTLYWYLQNLGQGPELLIRYENEEAVDDSQLPKDRFSAERLKGVDSTLKIQPAELGDSAVYLCASSPGASGRYEQFFGPGTRLTVL.

The rearrangement links TRBV28 to TRBJ2-3; 12 bases map to TRBD2. The germline V gene has CDR1 MDHEN and CDR2 SYDVKM. There are 15 residues in the CDR3. V lost 5 bases to trimming and J lost 4 bases; unmatched junction nucleotides: 4. The CDR3: CASSPSGRGPDTQYF. The DNA for the CDR3 is TGTGCCAGCAGTCCTAGCGGGAGGGGGCCAGATACGCAGTATTTT.

This sequence joins TRBV7-5 and TRBJ2-2; the tabulated D call, TRBD2, remains unverified against the DNA. TRBV7-5 is a known pseudogene. This CDR3 has 15 residues. CDR3 nucleotides: TGTGCCAGCAGGGCACTAGCGGCTGCCTCTGGGGAGCTGTTTTTT. Protein: CASRALAAASGELFF.